The 28 T cell receptor beta chains in this list originate from one sample, sequenced in a study of blood T cell repertoires in COVID-19 (TCRdb year 2020). Library preparation used the immunoSEQ multiplex PCR assay. TCRdb re-hosts the immuneACCESS table, in-frame sequences only. Its copies lack some clones; in the studies checked, an unresolved V gene accounts for under half of them, and the cause for the rest is not known. This sample has about 220,000 clones in its table, and around 88% of those were observed once. The ten biggest clones cover 14% to 15% of the sample. The sample was PBMCs or T cells enriched from blood (not recorded which). These receptors were taken from a woman aged 50 to 60 with acute COVID-19.

The V and J genes are TRBV4-3 and TRBJ2-3; 10 nucleotides line up with TRBD2. V dropped 3 bases and J dropped 0; count of bases not matched to a gene: 9. This CDR3 spans 18 amino acids. Looked up from germline, CDR1 is LGHNA and CDR2 is YSLEER. This CDR3 is CASSQEASGRESTDTQYF. CDR3 bases: TGCGCCAGCAGCCAGGAGGCTAGCGGGAGAGAGAGCACAGATACGCAGTATTTT.

The chain couples TRBV5-1 to TRBJ2-1; D perhaps matches TRBD1 (6 bases). V lost 4 bases and J lost 7, with 18 bases in between. From germline, CDR1 is SGHRS and CDR2 YFSETQ. The CDR3 length is 15 residues. This CDR3 reads CASSPGLFRGNEQFF. The CDR3 bases are TGCGCCAGCAGCCCCGGACTGTTCAGGGGTAATGAGCAGTTCTTC.

The chain is built from TRBV3-1 (or the pseudogene TRBV3-2) and TRBJ2-7, with D perhaps matching TRBD2 (8 bases). Germline-derived CDR1 and CDR2 are LGHDT and YNNKEL (reference sequence). V was clipped by 3 bases and J by 7 bases, with 19 bases between them. This CDR3 is 15 amino acids long. In DNA form, the CDR3 reads TGTGCCAGCAGCCATCACACCAGGGGGACTAGAGAGCAGTACTTC. Protein product: CASSHHTRGTREQYF.

This rearrangement joins TRBV2 to TRBJ2-3; D ambiguous. This CDR3 has 15 residues. Germline V gene lookup returns CDR1 SNHLY and CDR2 FYNNEI. The V gene lost 2 bases and the J gene lost 2 bases, with 11 bases spanning the gap. The CDR3 DNA follows: TGTGCCAGCAGTGAAAGACTTTCGAACACAGATACGCAGTATTTT. This translates into CASSERLSNTDTQYF. The full variable domain, rest sourced from reference TRBV2 and TRBJ2-3, is EPEVTQTPSHQVTQMGQEVILRCVPISNHLYFYWYRQILGQKVEFLVSFYNNEISEKSEIFDDQFSVERPDGSNFTLKIRSTKLEDSAMYFCASSERLSNTDTQYFGPGTRLTVL.

The chain couples TRBV12-3 or TRBV12-4 to TRBJ2-5; 7 nucleotides align to TRBD1. Germline trimming cut 3 bases from V and 5 bases from J; bases unmatched to any gene: 3. The CDR3 contains 13 residues. As DNA, the CDR3 is TGTGCCAGCAGTTTGCGAGGGGGCGAGACCCAGTACTTC. It encodes CASSLRGGETQYF.

The V gene is TRBV6-4, the J gene TRBJ2-2; possible D gene TRBD2, 5 bases. The CDR3 is 14 amino acids. V shed 2 bases and J shed 3 bases, with 7 bases lying between them. Germline values: CDR1 MRHNA, CDR2 SNTAGT. CDR3: CASSDGSDTGELFF. The CDR3 region has the DNA TGTGCCAGCAGTGACGGGAGCGACACCGGGGAGCTGTTTTTT.

This clone appeared a single time. The rearrangement uses TRBV27 and TRBJ2-3; 8 bases map to TRBD2. V trimming: 6 bases; J trimming: 3 bases; junction bases outside the gene matches: 8. Germline V gene data show CDR1 as MNHEY and CDR2 as SMNVEV (reference sequence). CDR3 size: 15 residues. CDR3 nucleotide sequence: TGTGCCAGCAGATTCTGGGCGGGGGGAACAGATACGCAGTATTTT. Amino acid sequence: CASRFWAGGTDTQYF.

V gene TRBV28 combines with J gene TRBJ1-2; tentative D call: TRBD1 (5 bases). The CDR3 length is 12 residues. Germline loops: CDR1 MDHEN, CDR2 SYDVKM. Trimming took off 5 bases at V and 8 bases at J, with 12 bases between the two ends. This CDR3 reads CASSPPRVGYTF. In DNA, the CDR3 is TGTGCCAGCAGTCCCCCCAGGGTAGGCTACACCTTC.

The rearrangement links TRBV4-2 to TRBJ2-7; 12 bases are shared with TRBD2. Germline V CDR1 and CDR2: LGHNA, YNFKEQ. CDR3 length equals 16 residues. With V trimmed by 0 bases and J by 4 bases, 4 bases remained unmatched. As DNA, the CDR3 is TGTGCCAGCAGCCAAGATGCACTAGCGGGAGGATACGAGCAGTACTTC. Translating it yields CASSQDALAGGYEQYF.

The V and J genes are TRBV28 and TRBJ1-4, with a possible D match to TRBD1 (6 bases). The length of the CDR3 is 15 residues. CDR1 MDHEN and CDR2 SYDVKM come from the germline V gene. Trimming shortened V by 6 bases and J by 8 bases, and 19 bases separated the two germline ends. The DNA for the CDR3 is TGTGCCAGCAGCCTGCAGGGGACGGGGAAAGAAAAACTGTTTTTT. Its translation is CASSLQGTGKEKLFF.

This clone was seen just once. This chain joins TRBV9 and TRBJ2-2, with D hard to call. Germline V CDR1 and CDR2: SGDLS, YYNGEE. Trimming removed 5 bases from V and 1 base from J, with 6 bases in between. The CDR3 totals 13 residues. The CDR3 loop reads CASRTLNTGELFF. The CDR3 DNA reads as TGTGCCAGCAGGACACTGAACACCGGGGAGCTGTTTTTT.

The chain's CDR3 is CATSAVSGNTIYF. CDR3 DNA: TGTGCCACCAGTGCAGTCTCTGGAAACACCATATATTTT. The V gene is TRBV24-1, the J gene TRBJ1-3; D ambiguous. The CDR3 spans 13 residues. V dropped 5 bases and J dropped 0 bases, with 4 bases sitting between them. Germline CDR1 and CDR2: KGHDR and SFDVKD.

This rearrangement joins TRBV28 to TRBJ1-4; D may be TRBD1 (5 bases). V lost 4 bases and J 10 bases, leaving 19 bases between the germline ends. Germline V CDR1 and CDR2: MDHEN, SYDVKM. The CDR3 extends over 15 amino acids. Here the CDR3 reads CASSSTREGSGKLFF. DNA for the CDR3: TGTGCCAGCAGTTCGACCAGGGAGGGGAGTGGAAAACTGTTTTTT.

The CDR3 bases are TGTGCCAGCAGCCAAGTCAGGAACTCTGACGAGCAGTACTTC. Its translation is CASSQVRNSDEQYF. The rearrangement joins TRBV3-1 (or the pseudogene TRBV3-2) to TRBJ2-7; D not certain. The CDR3 spans 14 residues. Deletions cut 1 base from V and 5 bases from J, with 12 bases between. Germline V gene data show CDR1 as LGHDT and CDR2 as YNNKEL (reference sequence).

In the case of this clone: One end of the junction fails to match germline, which may point to a read error. This sequence joins TRBV20-1 and TRBJ2-7; D is possibly TRBD2 (6 bases). This CDR3 has 11 amino acids. Germline V gene lookup returns CDR1 DFQATT and CDR2 SNEGSKA (reference sequence). The CDR3, as DNA: TGCAGTGCTAGAGATAGGGGCCGGGACTCCTTC. Translating gives CSARDRGRDSF.

Only one count was recorded for this clone. The V and J genes are TRBV18 and TRBJ1-2, with a tentative D call TRBD1 (5 bases). CDR3 size: 13 residues. The germline CDR1 and CDR2 sequences are KGHSH and LQKENI. Trimming stripped 5 bases from V and 8 bases from J, with 15 bases between. The DNA of the CDR3 is TGTGCCAGCTCAGAGGGACTCATGGAGGGCTACACCTTC. Residues: CASSEGLMEGYTF.

The chain couples TRBV25-1 to TRBJ1-2; D is uncertain. The CDR3 consists of 13 residues. V lost 3 bases and J 1 base, leaving 6 bases between the germline ends. The germline V gene has CDR1 MGHDK and CDR2 SYGVNS. The CDR3 nucleotides read TGTGCCAGCAGTGACAGATATAACTATGGCTACACCTTC. It yields the protein CASSDRYNYGYTF.

The rearrangement uses TRBV7-2 and TRBJ2-1; 11 bases agree with TRBD2. Trimming removed 6 bases from V and 4 bases from J; junction bases left unmatched: 5. The CDR3 spans 15 residues. CDR1 SGHTA and CDR2 FQGNSA come from the germline V gene. The CDR3 bases are TGTGCCAGCAGGCTGAGACTAGCGGGATACAATGAGCAGTTCTTC. Protein sequence: CASRLRLAGYNEQFF.

The chain is built from TRBV28 and TRBJ1-3, with a weak D call TRBD1 (5 bases). V was pared by 2 bases and J by 0 bases, with 11 bases between. This CDR3 has 16 residues. Germline V gene lookup returns CDR1 MDHEN and CDR2 SYDVKM. This chain's CDR3 is CASSLPQGNSGNTIYF. CDR3 nucleotides: TGTGCCAGCAGTTTACCGCAGGGAAACTCTGGAAACACCATATATTTT.

V and J are TRBV7-3 and TRBJ1-1; the D is unclear. This CDR3 contains 15 residues. V gave up 5 bases and J gave up 7 bases, with 20 bases separating them. Germline lookup yields CDR1 SGHTA and CDR2 FQGTGA. The CDR3 sequence: CASSAHGPPGGEAFF. CDR3 coding DNA: TGTGCCAGCAGCGCCCACGGACCCCCGGGAGGTGAAGCTTTCTTT.

As to this clone: The sample has other DNA sequences that encode this CDR3 too. The chain joins TRBV30 to TRBJ2-7; weak D call: TRBD2 (5 bases). Germline assignment: CDR1 GTSNPN and CDR2 SVGIG (reference sequence). CDR3 length: 14 amino acids. Trimming took 0 bases from V and 3 from J, leaving 12 bases between them. CDR3 sequence (DNA): TGTGCCTGGAGTGTAGGTCTAGCAGGCTACGAGCAGTACTTC. This codes for CAWSVGLAGYEQYF.

V is TRBV28 and J is TRBJ1-4; D is possibly TRBD1 (6 bases). CDR3 length: 12 amino acids. Trimming shortened V by 4 bases and J by 8 bases, and 8 bases separated the two germline ends. Germline CDR1 is MDHEN and CDR2 is SYDVKM. The chain's CDR3 is CASSSGQEKLFF. CDR3 nucleotides: TGTGCCAGCAGTTCCGGACAGGAAAAACTGTTTTTT.

The V call is TRBV28, the J call TRBJ1-1; 10 bases match TRBD1. This CDR3 region has 16 residues. J lost 5 bases, V lost 1 base, and 7 bases had no gene match. The germline V gene encodes CDR1 MDHEN and CDR2 SYDVKM. The DNA of the CDR3 is TGTGCCAGCAGTTTATTTCCGACAGGGGGCCGGACTGAAGCTTTCTTT. Translation gives CASSLFPTGGRTEAFF.

The chain joins TRBV9 to TRBJ2-2, with TRBD2 matching 13 bases. With V trimmed by 0 bases and J by 5 bases, 7 bases remained unmatched. Germline values: CDR1 SGDLS, CDR2 YYNGEE. The CDR3 totals 18 residues. CDR3 sequence reads: CASSVGSSGLAGTGELFF. DNA for the CDR3: TGTGCCAGCAGCGTAGGGTCATCGGGACTAGCGGGAACCGGGGAGCTGTTTTTT.

This CDR3 reads CASSASRTGVLTF. CDR3 nucleotides: TGTGCCAGCAGCGCGAGCCGTACAGGGGTTCTAACCTTC. V gene TRBV9 combines with J gene TRBJ1-2; 7 bases match TRBD1. This CDR3 comprises 13 residues. The germline CDR1 and CDR2 sequences are SGDLS and YYNGEE. Trimming at V came to 3 bases and at J to 14 bases, leaving 13 bases not matched to a gene.

The V call is TRBV13, the J call TRBJ2-1; 9 bases match TRBD2. Germline-derived CDR1 and CDR2 are PRHDT and FYEKMQ (reference sequence). With 5 bases clipped from V and 2 bases from J, the junction kept 13 bases outside the gene matches. This CDR3 is 18 amino acids long. The CDR3 DNA sequence: TGTGCCAGCAGCCTCCGCTCCGGCGGGAGGGCCACCTACAATGAGCAGTTCTTC. Translating it yields CASSLRSGGRATYNEQFF.

CDR3 loop: CASSLLLAENYEQYF. The DNA for the CDR3 is TGTGCCAGCAGCTTGTTGCTAGCGGAGAACTACGAGCAGTACTTC. The V gene is TRBV5-6, the J gene TRBJ2-7; TRBD2 aligns across 7 bases. V dropped 1 base and J dropped 3; count of bases not matched to a gene: 7. Germline-derived CDR1 and CDR2 are SGHDT and YYEEEE. This CDR3 comprises 15 residues. Based on the CDR3 plus reference TRBV5-6 and TRBJ2-7, the full variable domain is DAGVTQSPTHLIKTRGQQVTLRCSPKSGHDTVSWYQQALGQGPQFIFQYYEEEERQRGNFPDRFSGHQFPNYSSELNVNALLLGDSALYLCASSLLLAENYEQYFGPGTRLTVT.

This clone was detected only a few times. This rearrangement joins TRBV5-4 to TRBJ1-1; no clear D gene. The V gene lost 2 bases and the J gene lost 0 bases, with 5 bases spanning the gap. Germline CDR1 and CDR2: SGHNT and YYREEE (reference sequence). The CDR3 has 13 amino acids. CDR3 nucleotide sequence: TGTGCCAGCAGCTTTAACTTGAACACTGAAGCTTTCTTT. Amino acids: CASSFNLNTEAFF.